The entry that follows covers one TCR beta chain sequence. The antigen is not known. The record originates from a study of cytomegalovirus exposure and HLA in healthy donors. Study findings and constraints: Reports state that TCR beta sequences accurately predicted most subjects' HLA-A and HLA-B alleles. Whilst most TCR sequences proved rare, a subset of public TCRs occurred across many donors. For TCR beta chains, V- and J-gene trimming was later linked to a missense DCLRE1C variant.

The PCR ran on 60 Vbeta and 13 Jbeta primers. The data were produced by immunoSEQ multiplex PCR, yet TCRdb's version contains in-frame clones alone and is incomplete. The sample includes fewer than 110,000 clones, around 85% of them seen just once. V lost 2 bases, J lost 5 bases, and 8 bases lay in between. The CDR3 consists of 12 residues. Germline-derived CDR1 and CDR2 are GTSNPN and SVGIG (reference sequence). This sequence joins TRBV30 and TRBJ2-3, with a weak D call TRBD2 (6 bases). Specimen: PBMCs. This clonotype was obtained from a man in his thirties or forties in good health and CMV-seronegative. This CDR3 is CAWSFSGDTQYF. CDR3 DNA: TGTGCCTGGAGTTTTAGCGGAGATACGCAGTATTTT.